Following are 9 T cell receptor beta chains from one sample sequenced in a study of blood T cell repertoires in COVID-19. Sequencing used immunoSEQ multiplex PCR; TCRdb keeps in-frame clones, though not all of them. The sample gives around 200,000 clones, around four fifths of which show up once; more than 6.5% is in the top ten. Sequencing input: peripheral blood. These receptors were collected from a man in his forties with active or convalescent COVID-19.

This rearrangement joins TRBV6-4 to TRBJ1-4; 9 bases match TRBD1. The junction had 12 bases not matched to a gene; V was cut back by 10 bases and J by 0 bases. The CDR3 is made up of 17 amino acids. The germline V gene encodes CDR1 MRHNA and CDR2 SNTAGT. The CDR3 here is CAIRDRELTATNEKLFF. As DNA, the CDR3 is TGTGCCATCCGGGACAGGGAGCTAACCGCAACTAATGAAAAACTGTTTTTT.

The chain joins TRBV6-6 to TRBJ1-4; TRBD1 matches 9 bases. This CDR3 is 15 amino acids long. Germline CDR1 MNHNY, CDR2 SVGAGI (reference sequence). The J segment lost 3 bases and the V segment lost 5 bases, leaving 4 bases of the junction unmatched. CDR3 sequence (DNA): TGTGCCAGCAGTACTCACAGGGGGCCTAATGAAAAACTGTTTTTT. As protein: CASSTHRGPNEKLFF.

The chain recombines TRBV5-4 with TRBJ2-1, with 11 bases fitting TRBD2. From germline, CDR1 is SGHNT and CDR2 YYREEE (reference sequence). The CDR3 length is 16 residues. J was trimmed by 6 bases and V by 4 bases; bases with no gene match: 9. The CDR3 spells CASSGQLAGVVNEQFF. The CDR3 nucleotides are TGTGCCAGCAGCGGGCAACTAGCGGGGGTAGTCAATGAGCAGTTCTTC.

The genes are TRBV19 and TRBJ2-5; D possibly corresponds to TRBD2 (6 bases). CDR3 size: 18 residues. Germline V lookup: CDR1 LNHDA, CDR2 SQIVND (reference sequence). Trimming stripped 5 bases from V and 1 base from J, with 23 bases between. The CDR3 region has the DNA TGTGCCAGTAGTCCGTGGGAGGCTGGCAGATTTGGCCAAGAGACCCAGTACTTC. This codes for CASSPWEAGRFGQETQYF.

The J gene is TRBJ2-1, the V gene TRBV6-5, with TRBD2 matching 11 bases. V was clipped by 2 bases and J by 4 bases; unmatched bases: 4. The CDR3 is 16 residues long. Germline CDR1 and CDR2: MNHEY and SVGAGI. CDR3 nucleotides: TGTGCCAGCAGTTACGGCGGACTAGCGGGTTACAATGAGCAGTTCTTC. Translated, it gives CASSYGGLAGYNEQFF.

This chain joins TRBV30 and TRBJ1-1; the D gene is possibly TRBD1 (5 bases). V dropped 1 base and J dropped 3 bases, with 12 bases sitting between them. CDR1 is GTSNPN and CDR2 is SVGIG in the germline V gene (reference sequence). The CDR3 loop spans 14 amino acids. Written as DNA, the CDR3 is TGTGCCTGGAGTGCGGACACTTTCTACACTGAAGCTTTCTTT. This translates into CAWSADTFYTEAFF.

V and J are TRBV19 and TRBJ2-3; the match to TRBD1 covers 7 bases. The CDR3 extends over 16 amino acids. The germline CDR1 and CDR2 sequences are LNHDA and SQIVND (reference sequence). J gave up 0 bases and V 3 bases, and 6 bases lay outside the gene matches. The CDR3 here is CASSMRLGQSTDTQYF. DNA of the CDR3: TGTGCCAGTAGTATGCGTTTGGGACAGAGCACAGATACGCAGTATTTT.

J is TRBJ1-1 and V is TRBV19; TRBD1 matches at 10 bases. Per germline, CDR1 LNHDA and CDR2 SQIVND (reference sequence). This CDR3 has 19 residues. The V gene end was trimmed by 4 bases and the J gene end by 3 bases; junction bases not matched to a gene: 17. The CDR3 reads CASSTPRTGGRFSDTEAFF. CDR3 in DNA: TGTGCCAGTAGTACCCCTCGGACAGGGGGTCGTTTTTCGGACACTGAAGCTTTCTTT.

This clone appeared a few times. The V gene is TRBV11-3, the J gene TRBJ1-4; 9 nucleotides match TRBD1. V shed 5 bases and J 6 bases; nucleotides not matched to a gene: 4. This CDR3 is 14 amino acids long. From germline, CDR1 is SGHNT and CDR2 YENEEA. CDR3 bases: TGTGCCAGCAGCCCGACAGGGGGATATGAAAAACTGTTTTTT. It is translated as CASSPTGGYEKLFF.